These 21 T cell receptor beta chains came from one sample sequenced in a study of blood T cell repertoires in COVID-19. Clones were read by immunoSEQ multiplex PCR, and TCRdb kept only the in-frame ones, dropping some. The data show 150,000 to 200,000 clones, with 90% to 95% seen just once and roughly 2% held by the top ten. Sequences were obtained from peripheral blood. Source of these receptors: a woman aged 55-69 years with COVID-19, enrolled during active disease.

The chain carries TRBV4-3 and TRBJ1-2; 12 bases align to TRBD1. The CDR3 spans 18 residues. Germline CDR1 and CDR2: LGHNA and YSLEER. V lost 0 bases and J lost 4; bases outside the gene matches: 9. The CDR3: CASSQDGGTGGRGYGYTF. In nucleotides, the CDR3 is TGCGCCAGCAGCCAAGATGGGGGGACAGGGGGCCGCGGCTATGGCTACACCTTC.

In DNA form, the CDR3 reads TGCGCCAGCAGCCAAATCCCACGGTCCACCTACGAGCAGTACTTC. It translates to CASSQIPRSTYEQYF. The chain employs TRBV4-1 and TRBJ2-7; D unresolved. This CDR3 is built from 15 residues. Trimming stripped 2 bases from V and 2 bases from J, with 13 bases between. Germline loops: CDR1 MGHRA, CDR2 YSYEKL.

The chain joins TRBV18 to TRBJ1-1; 7 bases map to TRBD1. The ends lost 3 bases at V and 5 bases at J; junction bases unmatched: 12. Germline loops: CDR1 KGHSH, CDR2 LQKENI. The CDR3 loop spans 16 amino acids. The DNA for the CDR3 is TGTGCCAGCTCACCGGGACCCGGAGGGGGCGAAACTGAAGCTTTCTTT. Translation gives CASSPGPGGGETEAFF.

The rearrangement joins TRBV6-2 or TRBV6-3 to TRBJ1-5; no clear D. This CDR3 is 16 amino acids long. The germline CDR1 and CDR2 sequences are MNHEY and SVGEGT. Trimming left V 8 bases short and J 2 bases short, with 19 bases between. The CDR3 loop is CASRLGGSGGNQPQHF. CDR3 coding DNA: TGTGCCAGCCGCCTTGGAGGGAGCGGGGGCAATCAGCCCCAGCATTTT.

The J gene is TRBJ1-4, the V gene TRBV16, with 7 bases lining up with TRBD1. CDR1 KGHSY and CDR2 FQNENV come from the germline V gene. Trimming cost V 7 bases and J 7 bases; bases outside gene matches: 6. The CDR3 contains 13 residues. The CDR3 region is CASTRDSREKLFF. In nucleotides, the CDR3 is TGTGCCAGCACCCGGGACAGTCGTGAAAAACTGTTTTTT.

The V gene is TRBV5-1, the J gene TRBJ2-2, with D possibly matching TRBD1 (5 bases). Germline-derived CDR1 and CDR2 are SGHRS and YFSETQ. This CDR3 region has 15 residues. V was trimmed by 4 bases and J by 1 base, leaving 11 bases between them. The CDR3 DNA reads as TGCGCCAGCAGCACGCAGGGCCTGAACACCGGGGAGCTGTTTTTT. The encoded protein is CASSTQGLNTGELFF.

The CDR3 sequence is CASSYWDRGLGEQYF. CDR3 sequence (DNA): TGTGCCAGCAGTTACTGGGACAGGGGGCTCGGAGAGCAGTACTTC. The rearrangement joins TRBV6-2 or TRBV6-3 to TRBJ2-7; 12 bases line up with TRBD1. Per germline, CDR1 MNHEY and CDR2 SVGEGT. CDR3 length equals 15 residues. Germline trimming cut 1 base from V and 7 bases from J; bases unmatched to any gene: 5.

The chain is built from TRBV7-8 and TRBJ2-4; 7 positions agree with TRBD1. V was clipped by 5 bases and J by 1 base; unmatched bases: 5. Germline CDR1 and CDR2: SGHVS and FQNEAQ. The CDR3 is 15 residues long. CDR3 residues: CASSPTGPAKNIQYF. In DNA form, the CDR3 reads TGTGCCAGCAGCCCGACAGGGCCGGCCAAAAACATTCAGTACTTC.

The J gene is TRBJ1-2, the V gene TRBV30; 7 bases are shared with TRBD1. The germline V gene encodes CDR1 GTSNPN and CDR2 SVGIG (reference sequence). The CDR3 contains 14 residues. The V segment lost 4 bases and the J segment 5 bases; nucleotides outside the gene matches: 10. CDR3 region: CAWTMRQGVYGYTF. The CDR3 coding sequence is TGTGCCTGGACCATGAGACAGGGAGTTTATGGCTACACCTTC.

The chain carries TRBV4-2 and TRBJ1-1; no definite D call. Trimming removed 4 bases at V and 1 base at J, with 16 bases between. This CDR3 spans 16 amino acids. The V gene's germline CDR1 is LGHNA and CDR2 YNFKEQ. The CDR3 loop reads CASSREGGNKNTEAFF. The CDR3 nucleotides read TGTGCCAGCAGCCGGGAGGGTGGCAATAAGAACACTGAAGCTTTCTTT.

This clone came up once. This chain links TRBV21-1 with TRBJ2-7; the table gives TRBD1 as D, unverified against the DNA. TRBV21-1 is a known pseudogene. This CDR3 spans 16 amino acids. In nucleotides, the CDR3 is TGTGCCAGCAGCAAAGAGGGGGGACAGGGATTCTACGAGCAGTACTTC. It codes for CASSKEGGQGFYEQYF.

The genes are TRBV5-4 and TRBJ1-2; 8 bases map to TRBD1. The CDR3 has 14 amino acids. CDR1 and CDR2 from the germline V gene are SGHNT and YYREEE (reference sequence). The V gene end was trimmed by 4 bases and the J gene end by 7 bases; junction bases not matched to a gene: 9. The CDR3 DNA reads as TGTGCCAGCAGCCGCGGGCAGGGGGCGCGTGGCTACACCTTC. Amino acids: CASSRGQGARGYTF.

V and J are TRBV7-6 and TRBJ1-2; 11 bases are shared with TRBD1. CDR3 size: 15 residues. Germline CDR1 is SGHVS and CDR2 is FNYEAQ. Trimming cost V 4 bases and J 6 bases; bases outside gene matches: 7. CDR3 in DNA: TGTGCCAGCAGCTCAGGACAGGGGGCTATAAATGGCTACACCTTC. Translation: CASSSGQGAINGYTF.

Only a few counts were recorded for this clone. In DNA, the CDR3 is TGTGCCAGCAGCTCCCCGGGTGCGGGGAACACTGAAGCTTTCTTT. Protein: CASSSPGAGNTEAFF. The genes are TRBV7-9 and TRBJ1-1, with unresolved D. V gave up 4 bases and J gave up 1 base, with 13 bases separating them. The germline gives CDR1 SEHNR, CDR2 FQNEAQ (reference sequence). The CDR3 totals 15 residues. Full variable domain (rest looked up from reference TRBV7-9 and TRBJ1-1): DTGVSQNPRHKITKRGQNVTFRCDPISEHNRLYWYRQTLGQGPEFLTYFQNEAQLEKSRLLSDRFSAERPKGSFSTLEIQRTEQGDSAMYLCASSSPGAGNTEAFFGQGTRLTVV.

The J gene is TRBJ1-1, the V gene TRBV7-2, with 8 bases fitting TRBD1. This CDR3 spans 14 amino acids. The V gene end was trimmed by 4 bases and the J gene end by 4 bases; junction bases not matched to a gene: 5. Germline V gives CDR1 SGHTA, CDR2 FQGNSA. Written as DNA, the CDR3 is TGTGCCAGCAGCTCGGACAGGGATGCCACTGAAGCTTTCTTT. Protein sequence: CASSSDRDATEAFF. The full variable domain, with the rest looked up from reference TRBV7-2 and TRBJ1-1, is GAGVSQSPSNKVTEKGKDVELRCDPISGHTALYWYRQSLGQGLEFLIYFQGNSAPDKSGLPSDRFSAERTGGSVSTLTIQRTQQEDSAVYLCASSSDRDATEAFFGQGTRLTVV.

This clone was seen a single time. CDR3 nucleotide sequence: TGTGCCAGCAGTTTAACAGGGTTCTATGGCTACACCTTC. Protein sequence: CASSLTGFYGYTF. V usage is TRBV27 and J usage is TRBJ1-2; D is perhaps TRBD1 (6 bases). V was cut by 2 bases and J by 4 bases, with 8 bases left in between. This CDR3 contains 13 residues. Germline V gene data show CDR1 as MNHEY and CDR2 as SMNVEV (reference sequence).

The genes are TRBV5-1 and TRBJ1-3; 7 bases map to TRBD1. Germline V gives CDR1 SGHRS, CDR2 YFSETQ. Unmatched junction bases numbered 4, after V lost 1 base and J lost 0 bases. The CDR3 has 16 residues. CDR3 in amino acids: CASSLSGTDSGNTIYF. The DNA of the CDR3 is TGCGCCAGCAGCTTGTCCGGGACAGACTCTGGAAACACCATATATTTT.

The CDR3 protein is CASSRTSGGYNEQFF. CDR3 in DNA: TGCGCCAGCAGCCGCACTAGCGGGGGATACAATGAGCAGTTCTTC. The V gene is TRBV4-3, the J gene TRBJ2-1; 11 nucleotides agree with TRBD2. CDR1 is LGHNA, CDR2 YSLEER, per germline. This CDR3 region has 15 residues. With V trimmed by 4 bases and J by 4 bases, 3 bases remained unmatched.

This rearrangement joins TRBV11-2 to TRBJ1-2; D might be TRBD1 (5 bases). Trimming took off 1 base at V and 5 bases at J, with 17 bases between the two ends. The CDR3 loop spans 16 amino acids. Germline V CDR1 and CDR2: SGHAT, FQNNGV. The CDR3 spells CASSLVGQASAYGYTF. CDR3 coding DNA: TGTGCCAGCAGCTTAGTGGGGCAGGCCTCGGCTTATGGCTACACCTTC. The whole variable domain, remainder taken from reference TRBV11-2 and TRBJ1-2, is EAGVAQSPRYKIIEKRQSVAFWCNPISGHATLYWYQQILGQGPKLLIQFQNNGVVDDSQLPKDRFSAERLKGVDSTLKIQPAKLEDSAVYLCASSLVGQASAYGYTFGSGTRLTVV.

DNA of the CDR3: TGTGCCAGCAGCCCTCGGACAGGGTCGACCTACGAGCAGTACTTC. It yields the protein CASSPRTGSTYEQYF. The rearrangement links TRBV7-2 to TRBJ2-7; 8 nucleotides align to TRBD1. Germline CDR1 and CDR2: SGHTA and FQGNSA. The ends lost 5 bases at V and 2 bases at J; junction bases unmatched: 8. The CDR3 runs 15 residues.

CDR3 amino acids: CASTLARAGDTQYF. The CDR3 DNA sequence: TGTGCCAGCACCCTCGCCAGGGCCGGAGATACGCAGTATTTT. The V call is TRBV6-5, the J call TRBJ2-3, with a possible D match to TRBD1 (5 bases). CDR1 and CDR2 (germline): MNHEY, SVGAGI. The CDR3 runs 14 residues. Trimming shortened V by 7 bases and J by 5 bases, and 16 bases separated the two germline ends.